The clone carrying this T cell receptor (beta chain) came up a few times. CDR1 and CDR2 (germline): MGHRA, YSYEKL. The CDR3 contains 16 residues. Deletions cut 0 bases from V and 2 bases from J, with 11 bases between. Exclusion of a patient resulted from uncontrolled infection, other autoimmune disease, pregnancy or lactation. Regions amplified from RNA transcripts were the TCR beta CDR3 regions. HTBI primers were employed in a first-round RT-PCR of the TCR CDR3. TCRdb used MiXCR to reprocess the multiplex PCR reads, holding one entry per CDR3 protein. The table includes more than 350,000 distinct CDR3 sequences, about 18% detected once. This specimen belongs to a study of T cells in Graves' hyperthyroidism and ophthalmopathy.

This clonotype was sampled from a woman in her 30s with Graves' hyperthyroidism that later progressed to Graves' ophthalmopathy. V usage is TRBV4-1 and J usage is TRBJ1-5; D is unclear. Material for sequencing was blood. This chain's CDR3 is CASSQDGFTGNQPQHF. The DNA for the CDR3 is TGCGCCAGCAGCCAAGACGGATTTACGGGCAATCAGCCCCAGCATTTT.